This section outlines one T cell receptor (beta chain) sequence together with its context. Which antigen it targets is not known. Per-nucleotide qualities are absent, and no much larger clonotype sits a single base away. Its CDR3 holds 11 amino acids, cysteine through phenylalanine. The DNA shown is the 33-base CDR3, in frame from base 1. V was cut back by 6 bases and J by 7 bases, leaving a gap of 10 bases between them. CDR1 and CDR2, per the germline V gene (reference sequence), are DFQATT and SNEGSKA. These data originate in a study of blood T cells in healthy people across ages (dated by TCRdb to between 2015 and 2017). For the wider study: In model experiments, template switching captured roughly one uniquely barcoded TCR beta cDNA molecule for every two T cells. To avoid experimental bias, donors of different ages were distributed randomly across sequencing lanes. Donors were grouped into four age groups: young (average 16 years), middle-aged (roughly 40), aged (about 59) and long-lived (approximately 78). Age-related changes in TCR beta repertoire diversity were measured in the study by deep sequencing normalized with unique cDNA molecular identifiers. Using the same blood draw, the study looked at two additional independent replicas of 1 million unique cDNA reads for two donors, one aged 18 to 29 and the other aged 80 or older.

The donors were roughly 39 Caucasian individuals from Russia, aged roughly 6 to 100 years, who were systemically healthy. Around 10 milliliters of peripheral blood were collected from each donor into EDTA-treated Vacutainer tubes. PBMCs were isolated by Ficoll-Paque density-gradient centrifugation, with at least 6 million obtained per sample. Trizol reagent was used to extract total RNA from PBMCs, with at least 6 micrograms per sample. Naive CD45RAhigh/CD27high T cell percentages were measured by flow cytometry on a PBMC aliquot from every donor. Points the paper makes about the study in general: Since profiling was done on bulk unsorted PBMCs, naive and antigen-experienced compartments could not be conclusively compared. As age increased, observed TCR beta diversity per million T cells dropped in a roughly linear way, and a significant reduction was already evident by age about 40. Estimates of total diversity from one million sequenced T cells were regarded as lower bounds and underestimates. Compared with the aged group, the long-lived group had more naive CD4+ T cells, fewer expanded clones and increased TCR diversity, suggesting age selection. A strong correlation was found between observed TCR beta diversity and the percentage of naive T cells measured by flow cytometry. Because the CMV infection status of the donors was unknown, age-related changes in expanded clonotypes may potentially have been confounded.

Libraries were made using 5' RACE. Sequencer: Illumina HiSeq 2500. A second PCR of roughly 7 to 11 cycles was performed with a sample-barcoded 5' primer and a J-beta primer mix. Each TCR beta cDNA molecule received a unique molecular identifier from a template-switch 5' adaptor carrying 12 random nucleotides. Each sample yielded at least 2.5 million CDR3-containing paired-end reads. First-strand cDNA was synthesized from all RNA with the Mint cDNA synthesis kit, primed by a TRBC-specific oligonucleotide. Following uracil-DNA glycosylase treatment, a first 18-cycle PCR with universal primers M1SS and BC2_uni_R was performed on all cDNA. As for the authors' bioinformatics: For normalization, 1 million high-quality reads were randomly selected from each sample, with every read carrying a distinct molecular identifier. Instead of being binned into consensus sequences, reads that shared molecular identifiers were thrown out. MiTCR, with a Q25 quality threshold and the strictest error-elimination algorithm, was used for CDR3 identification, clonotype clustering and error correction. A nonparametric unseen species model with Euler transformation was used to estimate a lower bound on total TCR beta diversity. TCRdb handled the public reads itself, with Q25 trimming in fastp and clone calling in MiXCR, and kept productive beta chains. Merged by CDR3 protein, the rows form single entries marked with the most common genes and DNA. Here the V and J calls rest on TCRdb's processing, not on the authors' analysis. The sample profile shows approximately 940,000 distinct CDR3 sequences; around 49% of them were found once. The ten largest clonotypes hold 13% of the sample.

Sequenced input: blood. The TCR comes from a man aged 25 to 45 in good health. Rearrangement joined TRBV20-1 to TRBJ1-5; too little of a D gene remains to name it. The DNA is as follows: TGCAGTGCCTCGGGAGGCCAGCCCCAGCATTTT. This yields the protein CSASGGQPQHF.